This T cell receptor (beta chain) was found in a study of T cell responses to AZD1222 COVID-19 vaccine. This clone was detected once. In germline, CDR1 is LGHNA, CDR2 YNFKEQ. V was clipped by 0 bases and J by 7 bases, with 22 bases between them. The CDR3 extends over 17 amino acids. Using immunoSEQ multiplex PCR, the repertoire was profiled, and TCRdb retains in-frame clones only, with some absent. This sample carries approximately 100,000 clones, roughly 84% of them seen once, and the ten largest clones take approximately 15%. The source of this sequence is an adult in good health. Sequencing was performed on peripheral blood, taken on day 0 of AZD1222 vaccination. The chain carries TRBV4-2 and TRBJ2-7; D uncertain. CDR3 nucleotides: TGTGCCAGCAGCCAAGATCCGGCGCCTGGGGTGGGCTGGGAGCAGTACTTC. Translating it yields CASSQDPAPGVGWEQYF.